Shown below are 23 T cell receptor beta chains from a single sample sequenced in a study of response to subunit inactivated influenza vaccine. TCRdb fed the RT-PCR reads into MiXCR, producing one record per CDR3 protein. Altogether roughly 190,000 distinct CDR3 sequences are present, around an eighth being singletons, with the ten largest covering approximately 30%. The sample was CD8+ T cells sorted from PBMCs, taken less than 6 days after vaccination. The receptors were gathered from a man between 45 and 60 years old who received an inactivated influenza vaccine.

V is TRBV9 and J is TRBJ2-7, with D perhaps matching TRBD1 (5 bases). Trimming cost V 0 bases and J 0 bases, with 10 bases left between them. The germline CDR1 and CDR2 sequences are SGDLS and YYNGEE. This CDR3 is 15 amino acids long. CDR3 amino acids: CASSVGQCLSYEQYF. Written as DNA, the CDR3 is TGTGCCAGCAGCGTAGGACAGTGCCTCTCCTACGAGCAGTACTTC.

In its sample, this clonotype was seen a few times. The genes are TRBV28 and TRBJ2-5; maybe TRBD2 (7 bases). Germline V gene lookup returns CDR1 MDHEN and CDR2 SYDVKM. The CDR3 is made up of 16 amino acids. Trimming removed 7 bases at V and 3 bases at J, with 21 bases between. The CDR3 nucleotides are TGTGCCAGCACCTTGGAGGGGGGCGGGGGAAAAGAGACCCAGTACTTC. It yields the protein CASTLEGGGGKETQYF.

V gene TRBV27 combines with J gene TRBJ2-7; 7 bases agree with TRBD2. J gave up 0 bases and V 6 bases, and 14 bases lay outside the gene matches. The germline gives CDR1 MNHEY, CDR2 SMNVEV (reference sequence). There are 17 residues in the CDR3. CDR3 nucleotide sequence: TGTGCCAGCAGGGGGACTAATTCCCTTTCGAGCTCCTACGAGCAGTACTTC. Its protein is CASRGTNSLSSSYEQYF.

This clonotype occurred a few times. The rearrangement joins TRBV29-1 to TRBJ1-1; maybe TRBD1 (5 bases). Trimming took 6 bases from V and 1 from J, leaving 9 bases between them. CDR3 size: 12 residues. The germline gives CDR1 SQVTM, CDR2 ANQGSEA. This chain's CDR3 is CSVWQGNTEAFF. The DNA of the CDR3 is TGCAGCGTATGGCAGGGGAACACTGAAGCTTTCTTT. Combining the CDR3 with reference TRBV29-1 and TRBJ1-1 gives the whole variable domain SAVISQKPSRDICQRGTSLTIQCQVDSQVTMMFWYRQQPGQSLTLIATANQGSEATYESGFVIDKFPISRPNLTFSTLTVSNMSPEDSSIYLCSVWQGNTEAFFGQGTRLTVV.

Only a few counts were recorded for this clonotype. CDR3: CASSTNREEQFF. The CDR3 bases are TGTGCCAGCAGCACGAACAGGGAGGAGCAGTTCTTC. The rearrangement joins TRBV11-2 to TRBJ2-1; TRBD1 is a possible D gene (6 bases). Trimming stripped 5 bases from V and 10 bases from J, with 12 bases between. Germline V CDR1 and CDR2: SGHAT, FQNNGV. The CDR3 totals 12 residues.

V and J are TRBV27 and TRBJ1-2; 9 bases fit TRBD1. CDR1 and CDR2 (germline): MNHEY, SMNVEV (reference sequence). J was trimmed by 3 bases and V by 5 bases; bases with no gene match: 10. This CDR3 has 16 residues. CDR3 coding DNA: TGTGCCAGCAGTAAGACCCGGACAGGGGCATACTATGGCTACACCTTC. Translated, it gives CASSKTRTGAYYGYTF.

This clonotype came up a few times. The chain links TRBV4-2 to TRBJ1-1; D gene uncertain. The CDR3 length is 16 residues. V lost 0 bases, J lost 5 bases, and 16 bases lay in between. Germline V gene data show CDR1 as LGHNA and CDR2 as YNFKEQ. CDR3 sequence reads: CASSQEVWGSGTEAFF. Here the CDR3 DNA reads TGTGCCAGCAGCCAAGAGGTATGGGGTAGTGGGACTGAAGCTTTCTTT.

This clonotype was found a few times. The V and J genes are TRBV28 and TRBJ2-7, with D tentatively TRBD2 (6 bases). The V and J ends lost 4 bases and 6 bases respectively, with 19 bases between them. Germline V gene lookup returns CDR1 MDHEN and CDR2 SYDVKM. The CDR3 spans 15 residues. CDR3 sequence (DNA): TGTGCCAGCAGTTCTGCCCGCCTCACGGAGGGCGAGCAGTACTTC. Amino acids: CASSSARLTEGEQYF. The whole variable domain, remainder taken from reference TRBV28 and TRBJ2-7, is DVKVTQSSRYLVKRTGEKVFLECVQDMDHENMFWYRQDPGLGLRLIYFSYDVKMKEKGDIPEGYSVSREKKERFSLILESASTNQTSMYLCASSSARLTEGEQYFGPGTRLTVT.

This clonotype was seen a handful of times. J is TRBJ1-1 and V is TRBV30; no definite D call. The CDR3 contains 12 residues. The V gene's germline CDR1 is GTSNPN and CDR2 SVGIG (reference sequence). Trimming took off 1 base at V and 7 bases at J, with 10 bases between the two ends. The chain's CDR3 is CAWSDSSFEAFF. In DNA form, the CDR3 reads TGTGCCTGGAGTGACTCGTCATTTGAAGCTTTCTTT.

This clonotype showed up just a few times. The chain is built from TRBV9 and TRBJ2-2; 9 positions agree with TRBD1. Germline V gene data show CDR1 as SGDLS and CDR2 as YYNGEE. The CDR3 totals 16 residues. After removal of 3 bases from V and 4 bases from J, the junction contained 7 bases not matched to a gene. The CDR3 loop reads CASSANRGPITGELFF. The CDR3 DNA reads TGTGCCAGCAGCGCGAACAGGGGGCCAATCACCGGGGAGCTGTTTTTT. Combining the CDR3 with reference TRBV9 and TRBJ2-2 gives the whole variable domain DSGVTQTPKHLITATGQRVTLRCSPRSGDLSVYWYQQSLDQGLQFLIQYYNGEERAKGNILERFSAQQFPDLHSELNLSSLELGDSALYFCASSANRGPITGELFFGEGSRLTVL.

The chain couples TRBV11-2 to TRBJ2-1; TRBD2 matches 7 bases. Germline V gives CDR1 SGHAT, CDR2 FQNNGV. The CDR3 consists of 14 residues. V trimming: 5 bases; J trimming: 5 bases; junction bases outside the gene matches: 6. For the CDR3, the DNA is TGTGCCAGCAGCATCGGGACTAACGACAATGAGCAGTTCTTC. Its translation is CASSIGTNDNEQFF.

CDR3 sequence (DNA): TGTGCCAGCAGCCACGGACTAGCGGGAGTGACAGATACGCAGTATTTT. Translation gives CASSHGLAGVTDTQYF. The rearrangement links TRBV7-6 to TRBJ2-3; 13 positions match TRBD2. Germline assignment: CDR1 SGHVS and CDR2 FNYEAQ. The CDR3 is made up of 16 amino acids. With 5 bases clipped from V and 3 bases from J, the junction kept 5 bases outside the gene matches. The full variable domain, its missing parts supplied by reference TRBV7-6 and TRBJ2-3, is GAGVSQSPRYKVTKRGQDVALRCDPISGHVSLYWYRQALGQGPEFLTYFNYEAQQDKSGLPNDRFSAERPEGSISTLTIQRTEQRDSAMYRCASSHGLAGVTDTQYFGPGTRLTVL.

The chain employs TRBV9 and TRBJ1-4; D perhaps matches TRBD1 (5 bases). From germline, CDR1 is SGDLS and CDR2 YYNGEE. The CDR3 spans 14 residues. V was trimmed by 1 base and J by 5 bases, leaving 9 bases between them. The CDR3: CASSVSAGNEKLFF. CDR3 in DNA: TGTGCCAGCAGCGTATCGGCAGGGAATGAAAAACTGTTTTTT.

The chain's CDR3 is CASSLLGPNYGYTF. CDR3 in DNA: TGTGCCAGCAGTCTCCTTGGACCCAACTATGGCTACACCTTC. J is TRBJ1-2 and V is TRBV6-1; unclear D gene. The CDR3 is made up of 14 amino acids. Germline CDR1 reads MNHNS; CDR2 reads SASEGT. V gave up 5 bases and J gave up 2 bases, with 12 bases separating them.

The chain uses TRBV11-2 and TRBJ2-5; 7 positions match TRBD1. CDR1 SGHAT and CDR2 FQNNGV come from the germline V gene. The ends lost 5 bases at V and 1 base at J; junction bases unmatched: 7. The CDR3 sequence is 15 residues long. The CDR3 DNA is TGTGCCAGCAGCATAGGGACAGCAGTCCAAGAGACCCAGTACTTC. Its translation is CASSIGTAVQETQYF.

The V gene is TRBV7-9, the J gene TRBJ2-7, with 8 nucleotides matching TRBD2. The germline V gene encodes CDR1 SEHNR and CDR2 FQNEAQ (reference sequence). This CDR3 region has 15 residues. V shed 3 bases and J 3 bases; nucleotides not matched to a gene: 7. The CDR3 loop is CASSFGASGYYEQYF. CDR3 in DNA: TGTGCCAGCAGCTTTGGGGCTAGCGGGTACTACGAGCAGTACTTC. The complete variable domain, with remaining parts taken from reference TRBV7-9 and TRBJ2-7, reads DTGVSQNPRHKITKRGQNVTFRCDPISEHNRLYWYRQTLGQGPEFLTYFQNEAQLEKSRLLSDRFSAERPKGSFSTLEIQRTEQGDSAMYLCASSFGASGYYEQYFGPGTRLTVT.

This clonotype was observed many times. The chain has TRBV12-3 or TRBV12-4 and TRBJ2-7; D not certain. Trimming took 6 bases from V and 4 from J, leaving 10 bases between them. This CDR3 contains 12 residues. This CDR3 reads CASSPDSYEQYF. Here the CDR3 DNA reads TGTGCCAGCAGCCCCGACTCTTACGAGCAGTACTTC.

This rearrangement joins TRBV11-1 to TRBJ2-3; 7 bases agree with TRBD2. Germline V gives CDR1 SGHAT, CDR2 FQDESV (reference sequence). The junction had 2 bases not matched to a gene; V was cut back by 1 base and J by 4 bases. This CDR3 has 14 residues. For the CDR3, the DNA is TGTGCCAGCAGCTTAGGGACTAGTCCAGATACGCAGTATTTT. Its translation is CASSLGTSPDTQYF.

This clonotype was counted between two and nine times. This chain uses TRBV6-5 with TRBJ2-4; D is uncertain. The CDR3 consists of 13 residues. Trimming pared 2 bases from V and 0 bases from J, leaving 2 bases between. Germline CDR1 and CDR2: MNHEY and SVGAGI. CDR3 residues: CASSYGAKNIQYF. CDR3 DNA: TGTGCCAGCAGTTACGGAGCCAAAAACATTCAGTACTTC.

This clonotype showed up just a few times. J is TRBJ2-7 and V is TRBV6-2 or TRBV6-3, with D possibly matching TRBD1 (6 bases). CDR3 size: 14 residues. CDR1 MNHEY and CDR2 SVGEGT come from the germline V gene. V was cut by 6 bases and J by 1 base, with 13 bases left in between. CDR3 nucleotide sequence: TGTGCCAGCAGCTTCGACAGGCGATCCTACGAGCAGTACTTC. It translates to CASSFDRRSYEQYF.

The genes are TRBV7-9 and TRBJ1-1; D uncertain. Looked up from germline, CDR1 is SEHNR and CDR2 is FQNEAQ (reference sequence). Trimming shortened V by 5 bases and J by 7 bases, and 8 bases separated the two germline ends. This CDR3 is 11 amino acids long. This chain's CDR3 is CASSPDGEAFF. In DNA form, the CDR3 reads TGTGCCAGCAGCCCCGACGGTGAAGCTTTCTTT.

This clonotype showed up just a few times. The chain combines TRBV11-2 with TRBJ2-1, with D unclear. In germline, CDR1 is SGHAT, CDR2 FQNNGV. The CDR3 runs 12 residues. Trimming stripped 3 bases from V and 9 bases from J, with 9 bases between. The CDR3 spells CASSFSWAEQFF. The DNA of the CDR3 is TGTGCCAGCAGCTTTTCCTGGGCTGAGCAGTTCTTC. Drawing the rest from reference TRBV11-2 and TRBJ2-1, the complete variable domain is EAGVAQSPRYKIIEKRQSVAFWCNPISGHATLYWYQQILGQGPKLLIQFQNNGVVDDSQLPKDRFSAERLKGVDSTLKIQPAKLEDSAVYLCASSFSWAEQFFGPGTRLTVL.

The CDR3 region has the DNA TGTGCCAGCAGCTCCGGGACAGGGGAACATGCTAATGAAAAACTGTTTTTT. Its translation: CASSSGTGEHANEKLFF. The V gene is TRBV7-9, the J gene TRBJ1-4; 10 nucleotides align to TRBD1. This CDR3 is 17 amino acids long. With V trimmed by 4 bases and J by 3 bases, 8 bases remained unmatched. Germline lookup yields CDR1 SEHNR and CDR2 FQNEAQ (reference sequence).